These T cell receptor beta chains were read from a single sample in a study of vaccination and CD4 T cells after COVID-19. TCRdb reprocessed the PCR reads via MiXCR and lists one record per CDR3 protein. The sample has about 8,800 distinct CDR3 sequences; 50% to 70% are singletons. These TCRs' antigens remain unknown. The sample in question was cultured CD4+ T cells from blood, obtained after SARS-CoV-2 vaccination. The receptors derive from a human donor with COVID-19. The CDR3 runs from the conserved cysteine through the conserved F or W. The order of the fields is V gene, D gene, J gene, clone size, CDR3 length, CDR3 protein, CDR3 DNA. A D gene is named only where the DNA matches it firmly. Not all rows give a size; the values are once, few, many and, for expanded clones, a class.

>TRBV6-2/TRBV6-3|TRBD1|TRBJ2-5|NA|14
CASIGDRAQETQYF
TGTGCCAGCATTGGAGACAGGGCCCAAGAGACCCAGTACTTC
>TRBV20-1|TRBD1|TRBJ1-6|few|15
CSASDRTGHNSPLHF
TGCAGTGCTAGTGATCGGACAGGGCATAATTCACCCCTCCACTTT
>TRBV28|NA|TRBJ1-1|NA|15
CASSPSRVMNTEAFF
TGTGCCAGCAGTCCCTCTCGGGTAATGAACACTGAAGCTTTCTTT
>TRBV6-2/TRBV6-3|NA|TRBJ2-5|NA|14
CASSSHQGVETQYF
TGTGCCAGCAGTTCCCATCAAGGCGTAGAGACCCAGTACTTC
>TRBV6-1|NA|TRBJ1-6|few|14
CASSEARGVSPLHF
TGTGCCAGCAGTGAAGCGAGGGGGGTTTCACCCCTCCACTTT
>TRBV7-9|NA|TRBJ1-2|NA|12
CASSQATYGYTF
TGTGCCAGCAGCCAAGCTACTTATGGCTACACCTTC
>TRBV2|NA|TRBJ1-1|NA|12
CASRGVGTEAFF
TGTGCCAGTAGGGGAGTTGGCACTGAAGCTTTCTTT
>TRBV20-1|TRBD1|TRBJ1-5|NA|14
CSAPPTGGNQPQHF
TGCAGTGCACCACCGACAGGGGGCAATCAGCCCCAGCATTTT
>TRBV20-1|NA|TRBJ1-2|NA|15
CSARGERDGPYGYTF
TGCAGTGCTAGAGGAGAACGGGACGGACCCTATGGCTACACCTTC
>TRBV25-1|TRBD2|TRBJ2-5|NA|16
CASSDISQRGQETQYF
TGTGCCAGCAGTGATATTTCTCAGCGGGGTCAAGAGACCCAGTACTTC
>TRBV7-2|NA|TRBJ1-1|NA|14
CASGLGGANTEAFF
TGTGCCAGCGGTCTAGGGGGTGCGAACACTGAAGCTTTCTTT
>TRBV6-1|TRBD1|TRBJ1-5|NA|17
CASSRTPTGGVGQPQHF
TGTGCCAGCAGCCGGACCCCGACAGGGGGTGTTGGTCAGCCCCAGCATTTT
>TRBV19|NA|TRBJ2-3|once|15
CASKIVGQGTDTQYF
TGTGCCAGTAAGATCGTTGGGCAGGGGACAGATACGCAGTATTTT
>TRBV19|NA|TRBJ1-5|once|12
CASRNSNQPQHF
TGTGCCAGTAGAAATAGCAATCAGCCCCAGCATTTT
>TRBV27|NA|TRBJ1-6|NA|14
CASSLSTHNSPLHF
TGTGCCAGCAGTTTATCCACCCACAATTCACCCCTCCACTTT
>TRBV7-9|NA|TRBJ1-2|NA|16
CASSLDSRRPNYGYTF
TGTGCCAGCAGCTTAGATTCACGGCGACCTAACTATGGCTACACCTTC
>TRBV2|NA|TRBJ1-6|NA|13
CASSEAGASPLHF
TGTGCCAGCAGTGAAGCCGGAGCCTCACCCCTCCACTTT
>TRBV15|TRBD1|TRBJ2-2|NA|16
CATSRGRTGVTGELFF
TGTGCCACCAGCAGGGGCCGGACAGGCGTTACCGGGGAGCTGTTTTTT
>TRBV6-5|NA|TRBJ1-1|NA|14
CASSYATANTEAFF
TGTGCCAGCAGTTACGCGACTGCGAACACTGAAGCTTTCTTT
>TRBV20-1|NA|TRBJ1-6|NA|15
CSARDSGGGNSPLHF
TGCAGTGCTAGAGATTCGGGAGGGGGGAATTCACCCCTCCACTTT
>TRBV6-5|NA|TRBJ1-6|few|14
CASSYGSYNSPLHF
TGTGCCAGCAGTTACGGCAGTTATAATTCACCCCTCCACTTT
>TRBV14|NA|TRBJ2-7|NA|12
CASSPQPYEQYF
TGTGCCAGCAGCCCCCAGCCCTACGAGCAGTACTTC
>TRBV20-1|NA|TRBJ1-3|few|16
CSASRPGQASGNTIYF
TGCAGTGCTAGCCGACCGGGACAAGCCTCTGGAAACACCATATATTTT
>TRBV14|NA|TRBJ2-7|NA|13
CASSLRDPLEQYF
TGTGCCAGCAGCCTCAGGGACCCCCTAGAGCAGTACTTC
>TRBV15|TRBD2|TRBJ2-4|NA|15
CATSRDVAGTNIQYF
TGTGCCACCAGCAGAGATGTAGCGGGGACAAACATTCAGTACTTC
>TRBV20-1|NA|TRBJ2-5|NA|16
CSASPGNYRAQETQYF
TGCAGTGCTAGCCCGGGGAATTACAGGGCTCAAGAGACCCAGTACTTC
>TRBV7-2|TRBD2|TRBJ2-5|few|17
CASSSGTSGGARETQYF
TGTGCCAGCAGCTCGGGGACTAGCGGGGGGGCGAGGGAGACCCAGTACTTC
>TRBV20-1|TRBD2|TRBJ2-5|few|16
CSASDRGGDFGETQYF
TGCAGTGCTAGCGATCGCGGGGGGGACTTTGGAGAGACCCAGTACTTC
>TRBV21-1|NA|TRBJ2-2|NA|16
CASSERLRRGTGELFF
TGTGCCAGCAGCGAAAGACTCCGGCGGGGCACCGGGGAGCTGTTTTTT
>TRBV27|TRBD1|TRBJ2-7|NA|14
CASSSRQGRYEQYF
TGTGCCAGCAGTTCCCGACAGGGTCGCTACGAGCAGTACTTC
>TRBV7-8|NA|TRBJ2-3|NA|14
CASSPRQYTDTQYF
TGTGCCAGCAGCCCGAGACAGTACACAGATACGCAGTATTTT
>TRBV19|TRBD2|TRBJ2-5|NA|17
CASSITVLAGGQGTQYF
TGTGCCAGTAGTATAACGGTCTTGGCGGGGGGGCAGGGGACCCAGTACTTC
>TRBV6-1|NA|TRBJ1-2|NA|13
CASRPTGTYGYTF
TGTGCCAGCAGGCCCACAGGGACCTATGGCTACACCTTC
>TRBV5-1|NA|TRBJ1-1|few|15
CASSLLGQSNTEAFF
TGCGCCAGCAGCTTGTTAGGACAGTCGAACACTGAAGCTTTCTTT
>TRBV2|NA|TRBJ2-1|NA|13
CASSGNAGNEQFF
TGTGCCAGCAGTGGTAACGCAGGCAATGAGCAGTTCTTC
>TRBV6-2/TRBV6-3|NA|TRBJ2-5|NA|13
CASSYSWQETQYF
TGTGCCAGCAGTTACTCCTGGCAAGAGACCCAGTACTTC
>TRBV7-3|TRBD2|TRBJ2-3|NA|18
CASSPRGAGTSGTDTQYF
TGTGCCAGCAGCCCCCGGGGAGCCGGGACTAGCGGGACAGATACGCAGTATTTT
>TRBV20-1|NA|TRBJ1-5|NA|14
CSARDRGPGQPQHF
TGCAGTGCTAGAGATAGAGGGCCTGGGCAGCCCCAGCATTTT
>TRBV20-1|NA|TRBJ2-3|NA|16
CSARDPSGPVWDTQYF
TGCAGTGCTAGAGACCCCAGCGGGCCGGTCTGGGATACGCAGTATTTT